A selection of T cell receptor beta chains follows, all from one sample in a study of shared clonotypes between healthy human individuals. Assay used: immunoSEQ multiplex PCR; TCRdb lists only in-frame clones, some missing. The data show some 740,000 clones, almost 95% seen once. The sequenced material came from naive CD8+ T cells sorted from blood. The receptors here all came from a man aged 30 to 45 in good health. Each CDR3 is given with its conserved first and last residue. A D gene is named only where the DNA matches it firmly.

V: TRBV6-5; D: TRBD2; J: TRBJ2-1; DNA: TGTGCCAGCAGTTTAGTAGCGGGAGACGCCTACAATGAGCAGTTCTTC; CDR3: CASSLVAGDAYNEQFF
V: TRBV7-9; D: TRBD1; J: TRBJ2-7; DNA: TGTGCCAGCAGCCCGGGACAGGGGATCGAGCAGTACTTC; CDR3: CASSPGQGIEQYF
V: TRBV9; D: NA; J: TRBJ2-7; DNA: TGTGCCAGCAGCGTAGCTTGGGGAAGCTCCTACGAGCAGTACTTC; CDR3: CASSVAWGSSYEQYF
V: TRBV5-8; D: TRBD2; J: TRBJ2-3; DNA: TGTGCCAGCAGCTCGGGACTAGCGGGTCGGGATACGCAGTATTTT; CDR3: CASSSGLAGRDTQYF
V: TRBV29-1; D: NA; J: TRBJ2-7; DNA: TGCAGCGTTGTTCTCGGTCTCTACGAGCAGTACTTC; CDR3: CSVVLGLYEQYF
V: TRBV7-6; D: TRBD2; J: TRBJ2-2; DNA: TGTGCCAGCAGCCGCGTAGCGGGAGAGGCCGGGGAGCTGTTTTTT; CDR3: CASSRVAGEAGELFF
V: TRBV5-1; D: NA; J: TRBJ2-3; DNA: TGCGCCAGCAGGTTTGTGGGGGGAAGTACAGATACGCAGTATTTT; CDR3: CASRFVGGSTDTQYF
V: TRBV27; D: NA; J: TRBJ1-2; DNA: TGTGCCAGCACGGCCGGGTATGGCTACACCTTC; CDR3: CASTAGYGYTF
V: TRBV9; D: NA; J: TRBJ2-6; DNA: TGTGCCAGCAGCGTAGTCCCTATGAGCTCTGGGGCCAACGTCCTGACTTTC; CDR3: CASSVVPMSSGANVLTF
V: TRBV7-9; D: NA; J: TRBJ2-6; DNA: TGTGCCAGCAGCTTAGGGACAGCTGGGGCCAACGTCCTGACTTTC; CDR3: CASSLGTAGANVLTF